The rows below give T cell receptor beta chains drawn from one sample of a study of blood T cell repertoires in COVID-19. Sequencing used immunoSEQ multiplex PCR; TCRdb keeps in-frame clones, though not all of them. Of about 230,000 clones detected, about 85% appear once; the ten largest clones hold around a sixth. The material sequenced was peripheral blood. These receptors were collected from a woman of 80 years or more with active or convalescent COVID-19. Each CDR3 is given with its conserved first and last residue. The D gene is left open where the match is weak.

D | J | V | DNA | CDR3
- | TRBJ1-5 | TRBV5-1 | TGCGCCAGCAGCTCCGAGCCGTCAGGGGAAGGGCAGCCCCAGCATTTT | CASSSEPSGEGQPQHF
TRBD1 | TRBJ1-1 | TRBV10-3 | TGTGCCATCACCAATGAGCTACAGGGGACGAACACTGAAGCTTTCTTT | CAITNELQGTNTEAFF
TRBD1 | TRBJ1-2 | TRBV6-5 | TGTGCCACCAAGGTGGAACAGGGGACCTATGGCTACACCTTC | CATKVEQGTYGYTF
TRBD1 | TRBJ1-2 | TRBV5-1 | TGCGCCAGCAGCTTGTCGGGGACAGGGATCGGCTACACCTTC | CASSLSGTGIGYTF
- | TRBJ1-5 | TRBV28 | TGTGCCAGCAGTGCGGGAAGTCAGCCCCAGCATTTT | CASSAGSQPQHF
TRBD1 | TRBJ2-7 | TRBV29-1 | TGCAGCGCCGGGGACAGTACAACCTACGAGCAGTACTTC | CSAGDSTTYEQYF
- | TRBJ2-3 | TRBV24-1 | TGTGCCACCAGTGATCGGGGTAAAACGGATACGCAGTATTTT | CATSDRGKTDTQYF
- | TRBJ2-6 | TRBV7-7 | TGTGCCAGCAGCTTGGACAGCTCTGGGGCCAACGTCCTGACTTTC | CASSLDSSGANVLTF
TRBD2 | TRBJ2-2 | TRBV9 | TGTGCCAGCAGCGTAGCGCCGCTAGCGGGATCTGATTGGGTAACCGGGGAGCTGTTTTTT | CASSVAPLAGSDWVTGELFF
TRBD1 | TRBJ1-1 | TRBV2 | TGTGCCAGCAGTTCCAGGGGGTACACTGAAGCTTTCTTT | CASSSRGYTEAFF
TRBD1 | TRBJ1-5 | TRBV19 | TGTGCCAGTAGAAAGGGGACAGGGTGGAATCAGCCCCAGCATTTT | CASRKGTGWNQPQHF
TRBD1 | TRBJ2-7 | TRBV9 | TGTGCCAGCAGCGCGCAACCGGGACAGGAGTACGAGCAGTACTTC | CASSAQPGQEYEQYF